These 23 T cell receptor beta chains came from one sample sequenced in a study of T cell responses to AZD1222 COVID-19 vaccine. TCRdb's table, derived via immunoSEQ multiplex PCR, lists solely in-frame clones and lacks some. The profile shows 70,000 to 100,000 clones, approximately 90% of them singletons. Specimen: peripheral blood, collected 28 days after the second AZD1222 dose. The receptor source for this set is an adult who received the AZD1222 COVID-19 vaccine.

J is TRBJ1-2 and V is TRBV6-6; D gene uncertain. The germline V gene encodes CDR1 MNHNY and CDR2 SVGAGI (reference sequence). CDR3 length equals 13 residues. Between the trimmed V and J ends, which lost 2 bases and 8 bases, there was a span of 12 bases. CDR3 nucleotides: TGTGCCAGCAGTTACGGAGGCTTGGGCGGCTACACCTTC. Translation: CASSYGGLGGYTF.

The V call is TRBV6-2 or TRBV6-3, the J call TRBJ1-5, with 7 nucleotides matching TRBD1. The CDR3 is made up of 16 amino acids. The V and J ends lost 2 bases and 6 bases, in that order; junction bases with no gene match: 10. The germline V gene has CDR1 MNHEY and CDR2 SVGEGT. CDR3 nucleotides: TGTGCCAGCAGTTACGACGGACAGGCGGTGGGTCAGCCCCAGCATTTT. It is translated as CASSYDGQAVGQPQHF.

This clone has just one count. The rearrangement links TRBV3-1 (or the pseudogene TRBV3-2) to TRBJ2-5; the D is unclear. The germline V gene has CDR1 LGHDT and CDR2 YNNKEL (reference sequence). The CDR3 spans 12 residues. The germline V and J ends were trimmed by 2 bases and 2 bases, with 3 bases remaining between them. The CDR3 protein is CASSQTQETQYF. In DNA form, the CDR3 reads TGTGCCAGCAGCCAAACTCAAGAGACCCAGTACTTC.

The chain couples TRBV18 to TRBJ1-5; TRBD1 aligns across 8 bases. This CDR3 spans 14 amino acids. With V trimmed by 3 bases and J by 5 bases, 3 bases remained unmatched. CDR1 is KGHSH, CDR2 LQKENI, per germline. The CDR3 loop reads CASSPRQGHQPQHF. CDR3 bases: TGTGCCAGCTCACCTCGACAGGGGCATCAGCCCCAGCATTTT.

The count of this clone is one. The J gene is TRBJ2-1, the V gene TRBV7-9; weak D call: TRBD1 (6 bases). Germline V gene sequence: CDR1 SEHNR, CDR2 FQNEAQ (reference sequence). V lost 3 bases, J lost 5 bases, and 8 bases lay in between. The CDR3 covers 13 residues. This CDR3 is CASSFEGDNEQFF. The DNA for the CDR3 is TGTGCCAGCAGCTTCGAGGGGGACAATGAGCAGTTCTTC.

This rearrangement joins TRBV7-8 to TRBJ1-6, with TRBD1 matching 9 bases. The CDR3 contains 14 residues. The trim removed 5 bases at V and 8 bases at J, leaving 4 bases unmatched. CDR1 SGHVS and CDR2 FQNEAQ come from the germline V gene. The CDR3 spells CASSPTGGHSPLHF. For the CDR3, the DNA is TGTGCCAGCAGCCCAACAGGGGGCCATTCACCCCTCCACTTT.

The V gene is TRBV4-2, the J gene TRBJ2-3, with TRBD2 matching over 10 bases. Germline V gene lookup returns CDR1 LGHNA and CDR2 YNFKEQ. V gave up 4 bases and J gave up 2 bases; unmatched junction bases: 9. CDR3 length equals 17 residues. CDR3 sequence reads: CASSRPSSGSFTDTQYF. In nucleotides, the CDR3 is TGTGCCAGCAGCCGACCATCTAGCGGGAGTTTCACAGATACGCAGTATTTT.

V gene TRBV6-5 combines with J gene TRBJ1-5; D not certain. The CDR3 contains 13 residues. V lost 4 bases, J lost 3 bases, and 7 bases lay in between. CDR1 is MNHEY and CDR2 is SVGAGI in the germline V gene. CDR3 in DNA: TGTGCCAGCAGTTCTCGTAACAATCAGCCCCAGCATTTT. Protein sequence: CASSSRNNQPQHF.

DNA of the CDR3: TGTGCCAGCAGCTTAGCGCTTTTTGCTGAGGGTAGCTCCTACAATGAGCAGTTCTTC. It is translated as CASSLALFAEGSSYNEQFF. The chain uses TRBV11-3 and TRBJ2-1, with D possibly being TRBD2 (5 bases). The CDR3 is 19 amino acids. Trimming took off 1 base at V and 0 bases at J, with 19 bases between the two ends. CDR1 SGHNT and CDR2 YENEEA come from the germline V gene.

The chain has TRBV4-2 and TRBJ2-7; 11 nucleotides match TRBD1. The J segment lost 2 bases and the V segment lost 3 bases, leaving 6 bases of the junction unmatched. In germline, CDR1 is LGHNA, CDR2 YNFKEQ. This CDR3 contains 16 residues. CDR3 nucleotides: TGTGCCAGCAGCCATGAGGGACAGGGGGTCCCCTACGAGCAGTACTTC. This sequence encodes CASSHEGQGVPYEQYF.

On this clone itself: Other DNA variants within this sample encode the same CDR3. The rearrangement uses TRBV19 and TRBJ2-7; D possibly corresponds to TRBD2 (6 bases). The CDR3 extends over 15 amino acids. CDR1 and CDR2 from the germline V gene are LNHDA and SQIVND (reference sequence). V lost 5 bases, J lost 0 bases, and 14 bases lay in between. CDR3 residues: CASSAGLASSYEQYF. CDR3 nucleotide sequence: TGTGCCAGTAGTGCGGGACTCGCCAGCTCCTACGAGCAGTACTTC.

This chain uses TRBV19 with TRBJ1-5; 8 bases fit TRBD1. In germline, CDR1 is LNHDA, CDR2 SQIVND (reference sequence). V lost 4 bases to trimming and J lost 4 bases; unmatched junction nucleotides: 6. CDR3 length: 15 residues. The CDR3 coding sequence is TGTGCCAGTAGTAATGACAGGGGAAGTAATCAGCCCCAGCATTTT. Protein sequence: CASSNDRGSNQPQHF. The complete variable domain, with remaining parts taken from reference TRBV19 and TRBJ1-5, reads DGGITQSPKYLFRKEGQNVTLSCEQNLNHDAMYWYRQDPGQGLRLIYYSQIVNDFQKGDIAEGYSVSREKKESFPLTVTSAQKNPTAFYLCASSNDRGSNQPQHFGDGTRLSIL.

The chain links TRBV27 to TRBJ1-2; D may be TRBD1 (5 bases). The CDR3 is 13 residues long. Germline V gene lookup returns CDR1 MNHEY and CDR2 SMNVEV (reference sequence). V dropped 8 bases and J dropped 4 bases, with 14 bases sitting between them. The CDR3 nucleotides are TGTGCCAGCGGGGCCCCGGCGACCTATGGCTACACCTTC. This sequence encodes CASGAPATYGYTF.

The gene calls are TRBV11-2 and TRBJ2-1; 10 bases align to TRBD1. Germline loops: CDR1 SGHAT, CDR2 FQNNGV. CDR3 size: 15 residues. The ends lost 6 bases at V and 3 bases at J; junction bases unmatched: 5. This CDR3 is CASSPGQGLYNEQFF. DNA of the CDR3: TGTGCCAGCAGTCCGGGACAGGGGCTCTACAATGAGCAGTTCTTC.

This clone showed up just once. This chain uses TRBV19 with TRBJ1-5, with TRBD1 identical over 8 bases. This CDR3 has 15 amino acids. V shed 0 bases, J shed 9 bases, and the junction held 7 bases outside the gene matches. The germline V gene has CDR1 LNHDA and CDR2 SQIVND (reference sequence). DNA of the CDR3: TGTGCCAGTAGTATAGATTGGGACAGGTTTCGGCCCCAGCATTTT. As protein: CASSIDWDRFRPQHF.

This chain uses TRBV5-4 with TRBJ1-2; 10 bases map to TRBD1. The CDR3 covers 15 residues. Trimming cost V 2 bases and J 6 bases; bases outside gene matches: 7. Looked up from germline, CDR1 is SGHNT and CDR2 is YYREEE (reference sequence). The CDR3 loop is CASSFISGTGDGYTF. The CDR3 DNA sequence: TGTGCCAGCAGCTTCATCTCCGGGACAGGGGATGGCTACACCTTC.

The chain employs TRBV18 and TRBJ2-1, with 12 bases that match TRBD1. CDR1 KGHSH and CDR2 LQKENI come from the germline V gene. V shed 3 bases and J 10 bases; nucleotides not matched to a gene: 10. This CDR3 is 16 amino acids long. The CDR3 nucleotides read TGTGCCAGCTCACCGGTGGCTGGGACAGGGGGCGTCGAGCAGTTCTTC. Its translation is CASSPVAGTGGVEQFF.

This chain uses TRBV19 with TRBJ1-2, with D unresolved. The germline V and J ends were trimmed by 5 bases and 4 bases, with 14 bases remaining between them. Germline V gene sequence: CDR1 LNHDA, CDR2 SQIVND (reference sequence). The CDR3 has 14 amino acids. The CDR3 reads CASSPPGPFYGYTF. DNA of the CDR3: TGTGCCAGTAGTCCTCCCGGGCCGTTCTATGGCTACACCTTC.

The gene calls are TRBV27 and TRBJ1-4; a weak D match, TRBD1 (6 bases). In germline, CDR1 is MNHEY, CDR2 SMNVEV (reference sequence). CDR3 length: 16 residues. Trimming shortened V by 0 bases and J by 4 bases, and 12 bases separated the two germline ends. CDR3 nucleotide sequence: TGTGCCAGCAGTTTATCAGGAACAGGGTATAATGAAAAACTGTTTTTT. It specifies CASSLSGTGYNEKLFF.

The V and J genes are TRBV6-2 or TRBV6-3 and TRBJ1-5; D gene ambiguous. V lost 5 bases and J lost 6, with 11 bases in between. CDR3 length: 13 amino acids. Germline CDR1 and CDR2: MNHEY and SVGEGT. This CDR3 reads CASSGGSLQPQHF. The CDR3 DNA reads TGTGCCAGCAGTGGAGGGTCCCTTCAGCCCCAGCATTTT.

The rearrangement uses TRBV6-2 or TRBV6-3 and TRBJ1-6; the D is unclear. Between the trimmed V and J ends, which lost 2 bases and 7 bases, there was a span of 12 bases. The CDR3 has 15 residues. Germline V CDR1 and CDR2: MNHEY, SVGEGT. The CDR3, as DNA: TGTGCCAGCAGTTACCCCGAGGCGGGGAATTCACCCCTCCACTTT. Residues: CASSYPEAGNSPLHF.

The chain couples TRBV19 to TRBJ2-4; TRBD1 might be the D (6 bases). The CDR3 is 16 amino acids. Trimming cost V 1 base and J 5 bases, with 15 bases left between them. The germline CDR1 and CDR2 sequences are LNHDA and SQIVND (reference sequence). CDR3 loop: CASSIGPGARENIQYF. The CDR3 nucleotides are TGTGCCAGTAGTATAGGTCCAGGGGCGAGGGAAAACATTCAGTACTTC.

Of note for this clone: The same CDR3 is also encoded by other DNA sequences in this sample. J is TRBJ1-5 and V is TRBV19, with unresolved D. Germline CDR1 is LNHDA and CDR2 is SQIVND (reference sequence). V lost 1 base and J lost 6, with 4 bases in between. The CDR3 totals 12 residues. The CDR3 region is CASSIGGQPQHF. The CDR3 nucleotides read TGTGCCAGTAGTATAGGGGGTCAGCCCCAGCATTTT.